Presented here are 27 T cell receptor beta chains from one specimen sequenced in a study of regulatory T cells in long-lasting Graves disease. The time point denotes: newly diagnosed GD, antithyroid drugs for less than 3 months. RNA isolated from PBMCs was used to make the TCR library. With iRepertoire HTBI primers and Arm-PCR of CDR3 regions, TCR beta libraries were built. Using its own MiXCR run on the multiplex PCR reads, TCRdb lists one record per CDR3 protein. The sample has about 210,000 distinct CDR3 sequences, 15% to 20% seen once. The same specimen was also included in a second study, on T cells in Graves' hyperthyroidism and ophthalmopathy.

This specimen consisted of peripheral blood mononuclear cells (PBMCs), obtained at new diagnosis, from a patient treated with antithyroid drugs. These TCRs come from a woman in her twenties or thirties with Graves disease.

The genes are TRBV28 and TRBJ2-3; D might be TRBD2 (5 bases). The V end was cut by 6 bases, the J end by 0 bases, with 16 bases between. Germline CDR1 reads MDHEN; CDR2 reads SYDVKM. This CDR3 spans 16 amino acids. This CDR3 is CASSVGLSPSTDTQYF. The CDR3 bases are TGTGCCAGCAGCGTTGGACTCTCCCCTAGCACAGATACGCAGTATTTT.

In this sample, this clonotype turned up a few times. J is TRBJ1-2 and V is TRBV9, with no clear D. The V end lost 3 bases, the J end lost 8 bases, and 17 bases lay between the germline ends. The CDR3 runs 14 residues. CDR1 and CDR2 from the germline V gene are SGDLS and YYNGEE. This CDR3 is CASSGGRAESGYTF. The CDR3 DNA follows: TGTGCCAGCAGCGGCGGCCGGGCTGAGTCGGGCTACACCTTC.

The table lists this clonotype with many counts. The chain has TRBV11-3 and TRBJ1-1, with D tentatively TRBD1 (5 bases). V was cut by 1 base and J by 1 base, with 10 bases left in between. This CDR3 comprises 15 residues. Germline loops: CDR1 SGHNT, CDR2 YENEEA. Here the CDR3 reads CASSLVGRENTEAFF. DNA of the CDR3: TGTGCCAGCAGCTTAGTCGGCAGGGAGAACACTGAAGCTTTCTTT.

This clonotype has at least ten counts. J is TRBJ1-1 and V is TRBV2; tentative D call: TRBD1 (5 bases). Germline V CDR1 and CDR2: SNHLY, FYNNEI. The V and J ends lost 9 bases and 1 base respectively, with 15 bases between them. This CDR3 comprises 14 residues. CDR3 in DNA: TGTGCCAGTTCGTGGGGGGGTCCGAACACTGAAGCTTTCTTT. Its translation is CASSWGGPNTEAFF.

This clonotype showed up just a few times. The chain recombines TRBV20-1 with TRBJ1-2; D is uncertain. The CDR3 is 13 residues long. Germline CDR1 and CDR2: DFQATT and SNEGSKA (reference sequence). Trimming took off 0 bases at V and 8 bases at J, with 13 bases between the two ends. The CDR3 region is CSARDSSFRGYTF. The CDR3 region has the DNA TGCAGTGCTAGAGATAGCAGTTTCCGGGGCTACACCTTC.

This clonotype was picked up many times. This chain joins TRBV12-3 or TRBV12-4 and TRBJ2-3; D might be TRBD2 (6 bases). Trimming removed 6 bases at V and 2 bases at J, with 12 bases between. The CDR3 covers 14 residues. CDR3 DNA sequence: TGTGCCAGCAGACCAAGCGGGTCCACAGATACGCAGTATTTT. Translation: CASRPSGSTDTQYF.

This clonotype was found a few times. CDR3: CASSAAGPTGELFF. For the CDR3, the DNA is TGTGCCAGCAGTGCCGCGGGACCTACCGGGGAGCTGTTTTTT. The rearrangement joins TRBV2 to TRBJ2-2, with D maybe TRBD2 (6 bases). Germline V gene lookup returns CDR1 SNHLY and CDR2 FYNNEI. Deletions cut 4 bases from V and 5 bases from J, with 11 bases between. The CDR3 sequence is 14 residues long.

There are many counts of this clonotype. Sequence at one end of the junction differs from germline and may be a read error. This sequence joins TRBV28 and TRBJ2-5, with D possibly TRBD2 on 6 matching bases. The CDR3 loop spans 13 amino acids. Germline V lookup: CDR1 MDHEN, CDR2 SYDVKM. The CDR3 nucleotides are TGTGCCAGCAGGTTATCGGGGGTGGAGACCCAGTACTTC. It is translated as CASRLSGVETQYF.

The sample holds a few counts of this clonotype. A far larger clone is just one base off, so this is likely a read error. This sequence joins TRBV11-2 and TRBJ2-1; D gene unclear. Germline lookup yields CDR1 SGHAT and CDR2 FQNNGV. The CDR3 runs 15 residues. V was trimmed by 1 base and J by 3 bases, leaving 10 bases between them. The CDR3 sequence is CASSLASDRYNEQFF. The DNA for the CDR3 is TGTGCCAGCAGCTTAGCTAGTGACCGCTACAATGAGCAGTTCTTC.

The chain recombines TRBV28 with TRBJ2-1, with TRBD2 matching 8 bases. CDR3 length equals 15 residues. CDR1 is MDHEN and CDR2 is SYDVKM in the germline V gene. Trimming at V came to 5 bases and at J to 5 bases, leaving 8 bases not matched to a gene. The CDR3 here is CASSMRTSRNNEQFF. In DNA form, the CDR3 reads TGTGCCAGCAGTATGAGGACTAGCCGTAACAATGAGCAGTTCTTC.

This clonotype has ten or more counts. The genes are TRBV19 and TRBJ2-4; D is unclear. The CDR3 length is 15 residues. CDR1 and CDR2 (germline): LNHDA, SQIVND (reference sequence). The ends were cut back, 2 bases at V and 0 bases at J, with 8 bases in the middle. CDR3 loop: CASSISPIAKNIQYF. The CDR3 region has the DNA TGTGCCAGTAGTATAAGCCCAATAGCCAAAAACATTCAGTACTTC.

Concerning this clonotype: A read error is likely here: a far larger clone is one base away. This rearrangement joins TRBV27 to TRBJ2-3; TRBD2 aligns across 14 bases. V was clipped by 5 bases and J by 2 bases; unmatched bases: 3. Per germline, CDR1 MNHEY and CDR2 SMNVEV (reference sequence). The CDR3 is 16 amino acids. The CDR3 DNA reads TGTGCCAGCAGTCAGGGACTAGCGGGGGACACAGATACGCAGTATTTT. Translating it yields CASSQGLAGDTDTQYF.

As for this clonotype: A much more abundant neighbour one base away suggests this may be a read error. The CDR3 spells CASSPKFKLTGGPINTEAFF. The CDR3 DNA sequence: TGTGCCAGCAGCCCCAAATTTAAGTTAACAGGGGGCCCCATCAACACTGAAGCTTTCTTT. This chain joins TRBV7-9 and TRBJ1-1; 9 positions match TRBD1. The junction had 21 bases not matched to a gene; V was cut back by 5 bases and J by 2 bases. CDR1 is SEHNR and CDR2 is FQNEAQ in the germline V gene (reference sequence). The CDR3 contains 20 residues.

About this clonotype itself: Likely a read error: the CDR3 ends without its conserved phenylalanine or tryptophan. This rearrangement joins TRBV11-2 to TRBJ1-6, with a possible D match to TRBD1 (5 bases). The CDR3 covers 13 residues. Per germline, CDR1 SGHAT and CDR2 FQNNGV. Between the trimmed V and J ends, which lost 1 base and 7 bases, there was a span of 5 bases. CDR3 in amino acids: CASSLGGNSPLHV. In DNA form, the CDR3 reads TGTGCCAGCAGCTTAGGGGGGAATTCACCCCTCCACGTT.

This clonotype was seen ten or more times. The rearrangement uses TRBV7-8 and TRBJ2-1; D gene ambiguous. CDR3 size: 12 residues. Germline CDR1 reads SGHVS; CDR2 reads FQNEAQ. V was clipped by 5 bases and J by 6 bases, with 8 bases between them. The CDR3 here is CASSLEINEQFF. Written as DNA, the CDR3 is TGTGCCAGCAGCCTTGAGATCAATGAGCAGTTCTTC.

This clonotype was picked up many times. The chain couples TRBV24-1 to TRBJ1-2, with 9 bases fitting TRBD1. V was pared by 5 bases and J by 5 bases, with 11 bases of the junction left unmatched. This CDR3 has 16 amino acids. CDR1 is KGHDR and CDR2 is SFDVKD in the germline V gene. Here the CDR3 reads CATSVSAGTGTYGYTF. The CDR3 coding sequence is TGTGCCACCAGTGTTTCCGCCGGGACAGGGACGTATGGCTACACCTTC.

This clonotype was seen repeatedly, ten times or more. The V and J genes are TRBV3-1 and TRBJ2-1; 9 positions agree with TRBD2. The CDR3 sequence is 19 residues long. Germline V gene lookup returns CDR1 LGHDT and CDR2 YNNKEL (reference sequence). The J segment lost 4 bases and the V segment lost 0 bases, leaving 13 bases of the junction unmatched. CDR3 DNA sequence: TGTGCCAGCAGCCAAGATTGGGCTAGCGGGGCCCACCTATACAATGAGCAGTTCTTC. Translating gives CASSQDWASGAHLYNEQFF.

In DNA, the CDR3 is TGTGCCAGCAGCTTAGAACCAGGGGGGAGAGAGACCCAGTACTTC. Its translation: CASSLEPGGRETQYF. This sequence joins TRBV11-2 and TRBJ2-5, with D perhaps TRBD1 (7 bases). This CDR3 comprises 15 residues. Germline-derived CDR1 and CDR2 are SGHAT and FQNNGV. Between the trimmed V and J ends, which lost 0 bases and 4 bases, there was a span of 12 bases.

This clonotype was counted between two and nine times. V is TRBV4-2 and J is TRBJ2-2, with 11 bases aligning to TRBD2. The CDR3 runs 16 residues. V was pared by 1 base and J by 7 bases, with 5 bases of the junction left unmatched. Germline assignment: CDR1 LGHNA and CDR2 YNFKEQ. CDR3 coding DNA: TGTGCCAGCAGCCAAGCCGTAGCGGGAGGGATCGGGGAGCTGTTTTTT. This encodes CASSQAVAGGIGELFF.

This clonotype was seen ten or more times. CDR3 residues: CASSESRPQGSPLHF. CDR3 bases: TGTGCCAGCAGTGAATCGCGTCCACAGGGTTCACCCCTCCACTTT. The chain carries TRBV6-2 or TRBV6-3 and TRBJ1-6, with D maybe TRBD1 (6 bases). V lost 5 bases and J lost 9, with 17 bases in between. The CDR3 length is 15 residues. CDR1 MNHEY and CDR2 SVGEGT come from the germline V gene.

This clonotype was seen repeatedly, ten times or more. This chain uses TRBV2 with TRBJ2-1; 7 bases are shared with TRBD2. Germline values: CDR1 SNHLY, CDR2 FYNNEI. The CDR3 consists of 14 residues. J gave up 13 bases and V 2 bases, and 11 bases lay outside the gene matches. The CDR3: CASSERWREGNQFF. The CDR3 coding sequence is TGTGCCAGCAGTGAAAGGTGGAGGGAGGGCAATCAGTTCTTC. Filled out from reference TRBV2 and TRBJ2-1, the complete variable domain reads EPEVTQTPSHQVTQMGQEVILRCVPISNHLYFYWYRQILGQKVEFLVSFYNNEISEKSEIFDDQFSVERPDGSNFTLKIRSTKLEDSAMYFCASSERWREGNQFFGPGTRLTVL.

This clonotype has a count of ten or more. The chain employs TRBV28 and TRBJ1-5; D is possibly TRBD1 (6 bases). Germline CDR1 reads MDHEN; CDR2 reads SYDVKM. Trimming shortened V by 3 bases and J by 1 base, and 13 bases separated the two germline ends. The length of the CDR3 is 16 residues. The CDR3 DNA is TGTGCCAGCAGTTTGAAGGGAAGGGGGAGCAATCAGCCCCAGCATTTT. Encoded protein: CASSLKGRGSNQPQHF.

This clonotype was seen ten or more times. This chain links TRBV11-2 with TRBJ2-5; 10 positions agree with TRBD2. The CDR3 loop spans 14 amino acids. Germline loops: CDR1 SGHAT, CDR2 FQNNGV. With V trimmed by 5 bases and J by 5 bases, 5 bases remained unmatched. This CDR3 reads CASSPGLASETQYF. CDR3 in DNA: TGTGCCAGCAGCCCGGGACTAGCGTCGGAGACCCAGTACTTC.

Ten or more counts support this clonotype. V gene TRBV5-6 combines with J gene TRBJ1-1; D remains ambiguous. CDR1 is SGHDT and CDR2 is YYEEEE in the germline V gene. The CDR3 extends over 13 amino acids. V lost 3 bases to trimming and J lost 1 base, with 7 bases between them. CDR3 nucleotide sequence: TGTGCCAGCAGCTACGACTGGAACACTGAAGCTTTCTTT. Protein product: CASSYDWNTEAFF.

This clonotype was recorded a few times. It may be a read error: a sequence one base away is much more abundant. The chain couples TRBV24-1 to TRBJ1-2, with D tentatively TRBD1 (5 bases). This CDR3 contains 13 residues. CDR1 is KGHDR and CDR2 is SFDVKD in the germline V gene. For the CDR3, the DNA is TGTGCCACCGGTGATCTAGGGGCGAGAGGCTACACCTTC. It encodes CATGDLGARGYTF.

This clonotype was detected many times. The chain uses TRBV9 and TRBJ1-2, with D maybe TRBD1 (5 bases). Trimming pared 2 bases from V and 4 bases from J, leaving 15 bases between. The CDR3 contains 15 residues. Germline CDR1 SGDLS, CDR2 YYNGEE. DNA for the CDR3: TGTGCCAGCAGCGTTAGCCAACAGGCGGCCTATGGCTACACCTTC. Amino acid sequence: CASSVSQQAAYGYTF.

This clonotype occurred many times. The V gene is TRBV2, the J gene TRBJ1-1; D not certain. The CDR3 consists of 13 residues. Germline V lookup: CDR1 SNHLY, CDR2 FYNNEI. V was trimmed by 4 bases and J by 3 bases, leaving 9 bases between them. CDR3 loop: CASSANEDTEAFF. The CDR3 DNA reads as TGTGCCAGCAGTGCTAATGAAGACACTGAAGCTTTCTTT. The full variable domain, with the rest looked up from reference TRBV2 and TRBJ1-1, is EPEVTQTPSHQVTQMGQEVILRCVPISNHLYFYWYRQILGQKVEFLVSFYNNEISEKSEIFDDQFSVERPDGSNFTLKIRSTKLEDSAMYFCASSANEDTEAFFGQGTRLTVV.